The 13 T cell receptor beta chains below were found in one sample sequenced in a study of human T cells and chemical hapten exposure. Time point specified: patch test 1, 2 weeks after DPC sensitization. The treatment denotes: therapeutic diphenylcyclopropenone sensitization with weekly scalp DPC. TCRdb passed the RACE reads through MiXCR, listing each CDR3 protein once. The sample carries 150,000 to 200,000 distinct CDR3 sequences, about 15% recorded once. This specimen consisted of whole blood, obtained in connection with sensitization to the hapten diphenylcyclopropenone (DPC). These receptors all stem from a young woman with alopecia areata. Some clones in this sample may be carry-over from other donors' samples.

This clonotype came up a few times. V is TRBV5-1 and J is TRBJ2-7, with TRBD1 identical over 7 bases. The trim removed 1 base at V and 2 bases at J, leaving 3 bases unmatched. CDR1 is SGHRS and CDR2 is YFSETQ in the germline V gene. The CDR3 totals 14 residues. In DNA form, the CDR3 reads TGCGCCAGCAGCTTGTCAGGGGGACCCTACGAGCAGTACTTC. It translates to CASSLSGGPYEQYF.

This clonotype was observed at least ten times. The chain is built from TRBV5-1 and TRBJ2-7, with TRBD1 matching 8 bases. V gave up 0 bases and J gave up 3 bases; unmatched junction bases: 11. The length of the CDR3 is 17 residues. Germline V CDR1 and CDR2: SGHRS, YFSETQ. DNA of the CDR3: TGCGCCAGCAGCTTGGGGCCGGGCCAGGGGGCAGACTACGAGCAGTACTTC. It codes for CASSLGPGQGADYEQYF.

This clonotype was detected a few times. The rearrangement joins TRBV7-9 to TRBJ2-3; D is undetermined. Trimming pared 7 bases from V and 0 bases from J, leaving 14 bases between. Germline V gene data show CDR1 as SEHNR and CDR2 as FQNEAQ (reference sequence). CDR3 length: 15 residues. The CDR3 reads CASTLMTSSTDTQYF. CDR3 DNA sequence: TGTGCCAGCACCCTCATGACGAGCAGCACAGATACGCAGTATTTT.

This rearrangement joins TRBV6-6 to TRBJ2-7, with 11 bases fitting TRBD1. V trimming: 5 bases; J trimming: 4 bases; junction bases outside the gene matches: 13. There are 17 residues in the CDR3. Germline V CDR1 and CDR2: MNHNY, SVGAGI (reference sequence). CDR3 protein: CASSRTGGTPSSYEQYF. The CDR3 region has the DNA TGTGCCAGCAGTAGGACAGGGGGCACTCCGTCTTCTTACGAGCAGTACTTC.

The chain carries TRBV4-1 and TRBJ2-2; 10 nucleotides match TRBD2. CDR3 length: 18 residues. In germline, CDR1 is MGHRA, CDR2 YSYEKL. Unmatched junction bases numbered 11, after V lost 0 bases and J lost 7 bases. The CDR3 DNA reads TGCGCCAGCAGCCAAGACCCCCTCGAGCGGGAGGGCCACGGGGAGCTGTTTTTT. This sequence encodes CASSQDPLEREGHGELFF.

This clonotype has ten or more counts. V and J are TRBV4-3 and TRBJ1-1; D may be TRBD1 (6 bases). The CDR3 length is 15 residues. Trimming shortened V by 0 bases and J by 4 bases, and 12 bases separated the two germline ends. Per germline, CDR1 LGHNA and CDR2 YSLEER. The CDR3 is CASSQDMGASTEAFF. The CDR3 DNA reads as TGCGCCAGCAGCCAAGACATGGGGGCTAGCACTGAAGCTTTCTTT.

Note on this clonotype: A much larger clone lies one base from this, so it may be a read error. The genes are TRBV24-1 and TRBJ2-7; possibly TRBD1 or TRBD2 for D (7 bases each). CDR3 size: 13 residues. CDR1 and CDR2 (germline): KGHDR, SFDVKD. CDR3 sequence (DNA): TGTGTCACCAGTGATCGACAGGGACTACGTCTGTACTTC. It translates to CVTSDRQGLRLYF.

This chain joins TRBV10-3 and TRBJ2-7; perhaps D is TRBD1 or TRBD2 (5 bases each). The germline V gene encodes CDR1 ENHRY and CDR2 SYGVKD. With 2 bases removed from V and 3 bases from J, the gap between germline ends came to 11 bases. This CDR3 has 14 amino acids. The CDR3 region has the DNA TGTGCCATCAGTGAGCGGGGCGCCGGCTACGAGCAGTACTTC. Its protein is CAISERGAGYEQYF.

For the CDR3, the DNA is TGCAGTGCTCAACTAGCGGGGGGAAGAAATGAGCAGTTCTTC. This gives the protein CSAQLAGGRNEQFF. V usage is TRBV20-1 and J usage is TRBJ2-1; 12 positions match TRBD2. Germline V gives CDR1 DFQATT, CDR2 SNEGSKA (reference sequence). The V and J ends lost 5 bases and 7 bases, in that order; junction bases with no gene match: 6. There are 14 residues in the CDR3.

This clonotype was counted only a few times. For the CDR3, the DNA is TGTGCCAGCAGTTACTCGAGGGAATTGAACACTGAAGCTTTCTTT. It specifies CASSYSRELNTEAFF. The rearrangement joins TRBV6-5 to TRBJ1-1; D is uncertain. V was shortened by 0 bases and J by 0 bases, with 8 bases between the two germline ends. This CDR3 has 15 residues. Germline lookup yields CDR1 MNHEY and CDR2 SVGAGI.

The table lists this clonotype with a few counts. This chain uses TRBV10-3 with TRBJ1-2; D remains ambiguous. This CDR3 region has 13 residues. V lost 8 bases and J lost 1, with 11 bases in between. Germline CDR1 reads ENHRY; CDR2 reads SYGVKD. The CDR3 sequence: CAIAPGYNYGYTF. Written as DNA, the CDR3 is TGTGCCATCGCCCCTGGCTATAACTATGGCTACACCTTC.

The chain is built from TRBV28 and TRBJ2-7; 10 bases line up with TRBD1. The CDR3 has 12 residues. Trimming took 3 bases from V and 13 from J; bases not matched to a gene: 6. The germline gives CDR1 MDHEN, CDR2 SYDVKM. The DNA for the CDR3 is TGTGCCAGCAGTTTCTACGGGACAGGGGACTACTTC. Protein product: CASSFYGTGDYF.

In its sample, this clonotype was seen a few times. This chain uses TRBV18 with TRBJ1-4; 12 bases are a match to TRBD1. In germline, CDR1 is KGHSH, CDR2 LQKENI. J was trimmed by 5 bases and V by 2 bases; bases with no gene match: 0. This CDR3 has 15 residues. DNA of the CDR3: TGTGCCAGCTCACCAGGGACAGGGGGCAATGAAAAACTGTTTTTT. This codes for CASSPGTGGNEKLFF.